This is a list of T cell receptor beta chains from one sample in a study of cytomegalovirus exposure and HLA in healthy donors. Some clones are missing from TCRdb's copy, which holds only in-frame ones; the method was immunoSEQ multiplex PCR. This sample has around 190,000 clones, with roughly 86% found just once. Source material: PBMCs. The receptor set was obtained from a man in his thirties or forties in good health and CMV-seropositive. CDR3s include the opening cysteine and the closing phenylalanine or tryptophan. Each record gives: J gene, D gene, V gene, clone size, CDR3 protein, CDR3 DNA. D genes are given only for firm matches. The size entry is marked missing in some rows and otherwise reads once, few, many or a size class.

TRBJ2-1,.,TRBV10-1,.,CASDFVGAGYNEQFF,TGCGCCAGTGACTTCGTAGGGGCAGGCTACAATGAGCAGTTCTTC
TRBJ2-7,TRBD1,TRBV27,.,CASRLAGGGSYEQYF,TGTGCCAGCAGGTTGGCAGGGGGTGGCTCCTACGAGCAGTACTTC
TRBJ1-5,.,TRBV19,.,CASSWGENQPQHF,TGTGCCAGTAGTTGGGGGGAGAATCAGCCCCAGCATTTT
TRBJ1-1,.,TRBV19,.,CASSMDGGRNTEAFF,TGTGCCAGTAGTATGGACGGGGGGCGGAACACTGAAGCTTTCTTT
TRBJ2-1,.,TRBV27,few,CASRDSGNEQFF,TGTGCCAGCAGGGATAGTGGTAATGAGCAGTTCTTC
TRBJ2-1,TRBD2,TRBV5-1,.,CASSLYPSGVEGDNEQFF,TGCGCCAGCAGCTTGTATCCCAGCGGGGTTGAGGGTGATAATGAGCAGTTCTTC
TRBJ1-1,.,TRBV4-3,.,CASSYTWQGNQDEAFF,TGCGCCAGCAGCTATACCTGGCAGGGTAATCAGGATGAAGCTTTCTTT
TRBJ1-2,.,TRBV5-1,.,CASTGGGGYTF,TGCGCCAGTACCGGGGGCGGGGGCTACACCTTC
TRBJ2-5,.,TRBV7-2,once,CASSFYQGLQETQYF,TGTGCCAGCAGCTTCTATCAGGGATTACAAGAGACCCAGTACTTC
TRBJ2-1,.,TRBV6-5,.,CASSPDSIYHNEQFF,TGTGCCAGCAGTCCTGACAGTATCTACCACAATGAGCAGTTCTTC
TRBJ2-1,TRBD1,TRBV5-4,.,CACSGQGAFEQFF,TGTGCCTGCTCCGGACAGGGGGCATTCGAGCAGTTCTTC
TRBJ2-1,.,TRBV9,.,CASSVAGEFGNEQFF,TGTGCCAGCAGCGTAGCGGGGGAGTTTGGCAATGAGCAGTTCTTC
TRBJ2-1,TRBD2,TRBV6-5,.,CASSGTSGYNEQFF,TGTGCCAGCAGCGGGACTAGCGGATACAATGAGCAGTTCTTC
TRBJ1-1,TRBD1,TRBV2,once,CASSLDRGTEAFF,TGTGCCAGCAGTTTAGACAGGGGAACTGAAGCTTTCTTT
TRBJ2-1,.,TRBV2,.,CASSTRASSYNEQFF,TGTGCCAGCAGTACCCGGGCGAGCTCCTACAATGAGCAGTTCTTC
TRBJ2-7,TRBD2,TRBV5-6,few,CASSYGGTTSYEQYF,TGTGCCAGCAGTTACGGCGGGACTACCTCCTACGAGCAGTACTTC
TRBJ2-1,TRBD1,TRBV7-9,.,CASSLEGQGRNEQFF,TGTGCCAGCAGCTTAGAAGGACAGGGGAGGAATGAGCAGTTCTTC
TRBJ2-7,.,TRBV14,few,CASSQVYREVYEQYF,TGTGCCAGCAGCCAAGTTTACAGGGAGGTCTACGAGCAGTACTTC
TRBJ2-7,.,TRBV28,.,CASSLLDSYEQYF,TGTGCCAGCAGTTTACTCGATAGCTACGAGCAGTACTTC
TRBJ1-6,.,TRBV6-5,.,CASVESRVESPLHF,TGTGCCAGCGTGGAAAGTCGGGTGGAATCACCCCTCCACTTT
TRBJ2-3,.,TRBV27,.,CASSLSGTDTQYF,TGTGCCAGCAGTTTATCAGGAACAGATACGCAGTATTTT
TRBJ2-7,TRBD2,TRBV5-1,.,CASSPGTNPYEQYF,TGCGCCAGCAGCCCCGGGACTAACCCCTACGAGCAGTACTTC
TRBJ2-5,TRBD2,TRBV25-1,.,CASDASGRGETQYF,TGTGCCAGCGATGCGAGCGGGAGGGGAGAGACCCAGTACTTC
TRBJ1-2,.,TRBV28,.,CASSFFSIRGPLSPYGYTF,TGTGCCAGCAGTTTCTTTTCCATCCGGGGCCCCCTCTCTCCTTATGGCTACACCTTC
TRBJ1-3,TRBD1,TRBV14,.,CASSPQGVSGNTIYF,TGTGCCAGCAGCCCCCAGGGGGTCTCTGGAAACACCATATATTTT